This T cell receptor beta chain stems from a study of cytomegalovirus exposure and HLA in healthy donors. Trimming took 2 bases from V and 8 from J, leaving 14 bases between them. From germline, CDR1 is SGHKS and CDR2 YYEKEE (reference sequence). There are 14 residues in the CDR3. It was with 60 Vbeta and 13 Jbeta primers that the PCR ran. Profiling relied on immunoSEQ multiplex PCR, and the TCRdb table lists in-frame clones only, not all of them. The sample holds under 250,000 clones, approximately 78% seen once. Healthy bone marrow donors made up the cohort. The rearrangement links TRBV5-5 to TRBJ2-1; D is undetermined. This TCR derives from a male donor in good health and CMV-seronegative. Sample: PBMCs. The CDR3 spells CASSFGRLGDEQFF. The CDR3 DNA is TGTGCCAGCAGCTTCGGCAGGTTGGGTGATGAGCAGTTCTTC.